This TCR beta chain emerged from a study of blood T cell repertoires in COVID-19. About the study: Specimens from acute and convalescent COVID-19 originated in the United States, Italy and Spain. PBMCs, B-cell-depleted T cells, or T cells provided the cDNA or gDNA that made up the material.

The repertoire was sequenced with immunoSEQ multiplex PCR; TCRdb's copy has only in-frame clones and lacks some. The data hold 45,000 to 55,000 clones, with roughly 91% observed a single time. In germline, CDR1 is MNHEY, CDR2 SVGAGI. V was clipped by 6 bases and J by 6 bases, with 7 bases between them. The CDR3 is 11 residues long. The rearrangement joins TRBV6-5 to TRBJ2-3, with D perhaps matching TRBD2 (5 bases). Sequenced: peripheral blood. This receptor was taken from a middle-aged man with active COVID-19. The CDR3: CASRSGDTQYF. CDR3 DNA sequence: TGTGCCAGCAGGTCGGGGGATACGCAGTATTTT.